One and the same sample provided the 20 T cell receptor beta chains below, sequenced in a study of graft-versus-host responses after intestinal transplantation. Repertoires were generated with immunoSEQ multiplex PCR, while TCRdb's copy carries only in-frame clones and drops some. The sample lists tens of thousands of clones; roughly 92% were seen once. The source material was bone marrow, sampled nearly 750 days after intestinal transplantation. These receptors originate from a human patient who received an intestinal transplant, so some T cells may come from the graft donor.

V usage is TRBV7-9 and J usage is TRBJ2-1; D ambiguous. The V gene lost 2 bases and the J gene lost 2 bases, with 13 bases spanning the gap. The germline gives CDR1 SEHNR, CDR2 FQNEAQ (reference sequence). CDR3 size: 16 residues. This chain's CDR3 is CASSLQTAQTYNEQFF. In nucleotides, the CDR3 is TGTGCCAGCAGCTTACAAACAGCGCAAACCTACAATGAGCAGTTCTTC.

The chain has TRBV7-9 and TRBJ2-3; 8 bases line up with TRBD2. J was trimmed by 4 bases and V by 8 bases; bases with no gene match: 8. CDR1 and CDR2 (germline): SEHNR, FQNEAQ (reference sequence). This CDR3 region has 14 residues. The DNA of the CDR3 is TGTGCCAGCCGCACGGGGCGGGGGGCAGATACGCAGTATTTT. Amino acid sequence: CASRTGRGADTQYF.

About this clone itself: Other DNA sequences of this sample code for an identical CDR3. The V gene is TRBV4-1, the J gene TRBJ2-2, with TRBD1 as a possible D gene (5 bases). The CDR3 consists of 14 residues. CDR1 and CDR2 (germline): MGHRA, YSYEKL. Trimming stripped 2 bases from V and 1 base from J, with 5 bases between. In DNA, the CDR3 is TGCGCCAGCAGCCAACAGGGGAACACCGGGGAGCTGTTTTTT. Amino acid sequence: CASSQQGNTGELFF.

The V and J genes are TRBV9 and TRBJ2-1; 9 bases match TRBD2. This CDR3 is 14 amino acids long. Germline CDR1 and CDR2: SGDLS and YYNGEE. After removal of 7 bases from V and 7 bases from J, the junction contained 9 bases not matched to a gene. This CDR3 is CASGDSGRGNEQFF. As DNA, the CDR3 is TGTGCCAGCGGCGATAGCGGGAGAGGGAATGAGCAGTTCTTC. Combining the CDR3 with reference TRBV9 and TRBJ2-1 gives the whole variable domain DSGVTQTPKHLITATGQRVTLRCSPRSGDLSVYWYQQSLDQGLQFLIQYYNGEERAKGNILERFSAQQFPDLHSELNLSSLELGDSALYFCASGDSGRGNEQFFGPGTRLTVL.

CDR3 protein: CASRPSGGRETQYF. In DNA, the CDR3 is TGTGCCAGCAGGCCCTCGGGGGGCCGAGAGACCCAGTACTTC. V and J are TRBV28 and TRBJ2-5; TRBD2 is a possible D gene (7 bases). The V gene's germline CDR1 is MDHEN and CDR2 SYDVKM. The CDR3 length is 14 residues. V dropped 6 bases and J dropped 4 bases, with 15 bases sitting between them.

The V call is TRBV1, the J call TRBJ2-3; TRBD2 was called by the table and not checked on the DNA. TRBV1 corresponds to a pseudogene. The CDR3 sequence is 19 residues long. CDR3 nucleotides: TGCACCAGCAGCCAACATCCTTCGGCTAGCGGGGACAGCACAGATACGCAGTATTTT. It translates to CTSSQHPSASGDSTDTQYF.

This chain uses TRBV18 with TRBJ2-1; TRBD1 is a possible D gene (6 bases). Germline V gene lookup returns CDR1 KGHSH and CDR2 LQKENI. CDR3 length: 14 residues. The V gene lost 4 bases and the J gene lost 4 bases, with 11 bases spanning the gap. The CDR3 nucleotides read TGTGCCAGCTCACAGTACAGGGATTACAATGAGCAGTTCTTC. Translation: CASSQYRDYNEQFF.

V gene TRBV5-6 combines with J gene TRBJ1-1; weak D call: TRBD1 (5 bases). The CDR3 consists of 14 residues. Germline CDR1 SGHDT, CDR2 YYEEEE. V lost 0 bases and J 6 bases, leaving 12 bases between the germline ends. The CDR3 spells CASSLEGPGPEAFF. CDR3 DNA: TGTGCCAGCAGCTTGGAGGGACCAGGACCTGAAGCTTTCTTT. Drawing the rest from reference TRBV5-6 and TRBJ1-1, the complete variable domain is DAGVTQSPTHLIKTRGQQVTLRCSPKSGHDTVSWYQQALGQGPQFIFQYYEEEERQRGNFPDRFSGHQFPNYSSELNVNALLLGDSALYLCASSLEGPGPEAFFGQGTRLTVV.

Written as DNA, the CDR3 is TGTGCCAGCTCCGGGACAGAGTTTTACGAGCAGTACTTC. It specifies CASSGTEFYEQYF. The chain combines TRBV2 with TRBJ2-7, with TRBD1 matching over 7 bases. The V segment lost 8 bases and the J segment 4 bases; nucleotides outside the gene matches: 8. Per the germline V gene, CDR1 is SNHLY and CDR2 is FYNNEI. This CDR3 is built from 13 residues. Using reference TRBV2 and TRBJ2-7 for the parts outside the CDR3, the full variable domain is EPEVTQTPSHQVTQMGQEVILRCVPISNHLYFYWYRQILGQKVEFLVSFYNNEISEKSEIFDDQFSVERPDGSNFTLKIRSTKLEDSAMYFCASSGTEFYEQYFGPGTRLTVT.

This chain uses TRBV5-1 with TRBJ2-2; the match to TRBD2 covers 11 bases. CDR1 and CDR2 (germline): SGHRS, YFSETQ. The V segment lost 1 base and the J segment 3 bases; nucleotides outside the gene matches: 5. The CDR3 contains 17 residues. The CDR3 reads CASSLQLAGADTGELFF. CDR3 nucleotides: TGCGCCAGCAGCTTGCAACTAGCGGGGGCCGACACCGGGGAGCTGTTTTTT.

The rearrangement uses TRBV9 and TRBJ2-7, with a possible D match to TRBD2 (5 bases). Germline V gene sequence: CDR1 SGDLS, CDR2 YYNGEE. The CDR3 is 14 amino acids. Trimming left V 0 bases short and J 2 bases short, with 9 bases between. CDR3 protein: CASSVALAPYEQYF. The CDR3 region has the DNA TGTGCCAGCAGCGTAGCCCTAGCACCCTACGAGCAGTACTTC.

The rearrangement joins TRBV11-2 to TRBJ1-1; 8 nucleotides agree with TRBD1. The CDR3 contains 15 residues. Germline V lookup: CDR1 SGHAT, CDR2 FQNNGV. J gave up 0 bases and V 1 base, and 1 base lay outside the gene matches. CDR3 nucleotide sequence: TGTGCCAGCAGCTTAGGACAGGGGATGAACACTGAAGCTTTCTTT. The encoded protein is CASSLGQGMNTEAFF.

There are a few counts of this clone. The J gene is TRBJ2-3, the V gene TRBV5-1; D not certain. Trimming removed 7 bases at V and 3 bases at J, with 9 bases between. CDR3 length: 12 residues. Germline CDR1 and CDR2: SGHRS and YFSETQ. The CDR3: CASSQSTDTQYF. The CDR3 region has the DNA TGCGCCAGCTCCCAGTCTACAGATACGCAGTATTTT. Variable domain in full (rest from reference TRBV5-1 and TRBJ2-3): KAGVTQTPRYLIKTRGQQVTLSCSPISGHRSVSWYQQTPGQGLQFLFEYFSETQRNKGNFPGRFSGRQFSNSRSEMNVSTLELGDSALYLCASSQSTDTQYFGPGTRLTVL.

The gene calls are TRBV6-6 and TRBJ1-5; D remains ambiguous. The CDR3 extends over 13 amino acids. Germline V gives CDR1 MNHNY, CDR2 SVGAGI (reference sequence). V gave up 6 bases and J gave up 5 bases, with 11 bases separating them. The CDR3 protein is CASRGQDDQPQHF. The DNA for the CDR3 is TGTGCCAGCAGAGGGCAAGACGATCAGCCCCAGCATTTT.

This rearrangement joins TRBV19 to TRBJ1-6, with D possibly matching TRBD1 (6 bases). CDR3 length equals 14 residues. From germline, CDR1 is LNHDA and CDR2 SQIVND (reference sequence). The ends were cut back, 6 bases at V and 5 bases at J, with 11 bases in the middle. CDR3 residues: CASRRQGNNSPLHF. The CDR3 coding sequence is TGTGCCAGTAGAAGGCAGGGGAATAATTCACCCCTCCACTTT. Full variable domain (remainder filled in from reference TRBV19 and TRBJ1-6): DGGITQSPKYLFRKEGQNVTLSCEQNLNHDAMYWYRQDPGQGLRLIYYSQIVNDFQKGDIAEGYSVSREKKESFPLTVTSAQKNPTAFYLCASRRQGNNSPLHFGNGTRLTVT.

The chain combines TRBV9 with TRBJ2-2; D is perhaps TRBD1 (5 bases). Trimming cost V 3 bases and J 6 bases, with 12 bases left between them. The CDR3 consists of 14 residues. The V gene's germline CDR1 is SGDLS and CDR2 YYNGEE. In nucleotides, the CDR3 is TGTGCCAGCAGCGCCCCCAGGGTACCCGGGGAGCTGTTTTTT. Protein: CASSAPRVPGELFF. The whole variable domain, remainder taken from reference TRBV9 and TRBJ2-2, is DSGVTQTPKHLITATGQRVTLRCSPRSGDLSVYWYQQSLDQGLQFLIQYYNGEERAKGNILERFSAQQFPDLHSELNLSSLELGDSALYFCASSAPRVPGELFFGEGSRLTVL.

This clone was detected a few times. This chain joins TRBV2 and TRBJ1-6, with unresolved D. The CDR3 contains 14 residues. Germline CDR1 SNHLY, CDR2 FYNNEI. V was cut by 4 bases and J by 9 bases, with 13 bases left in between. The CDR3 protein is CASSGVQPGSPLHF. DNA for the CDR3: TGTGCCAGCAGTGGGGTCCAGCCCGGTTCACCCCTCCACTTT.

The CDR3 coding sequence is TGTGCCAGCAGCAAAAAATTTATTGGGGCAGACTATGGCTACACCTTC. Protein sequence: CASSKKFIGADYGYTF. The chain combines TRBV21-1 with TRBJ1-2; TRBD1 is the table's D call, not checked against the DNA. TRBV21-1 is a pseudogene segment. This CDR3 is 16 amino acids long.

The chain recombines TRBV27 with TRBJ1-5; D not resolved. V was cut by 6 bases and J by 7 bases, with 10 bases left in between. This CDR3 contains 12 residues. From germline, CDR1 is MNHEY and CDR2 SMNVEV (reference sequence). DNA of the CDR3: TGTGCCAGCAGCGTCCCCGGACAGCCCCAGCATTTT. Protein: CASSVPGQPQHF.

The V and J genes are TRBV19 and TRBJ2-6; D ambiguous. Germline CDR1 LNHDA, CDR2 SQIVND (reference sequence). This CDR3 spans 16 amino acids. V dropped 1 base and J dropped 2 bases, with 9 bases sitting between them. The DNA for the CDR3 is TGTGCCAGTAGTATAGGGGTACGGGCTGGGGCCAACGTCCTGACTTTC. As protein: CASSIGVRAGANVLTF.